This passage covers 3 T cell receptor beta chains from one sample sequenced in a study of blood T cell repertoires in COVID-19. The assay was immunoSEQ multiplex PCR, and TCRdb's table has in-frame clones only and misses some. Here the sample spans approximately 100,000 clones, roughly 84% being singletons. Sequenced sample: peripheral blood. These receptors originate from a man in his fifties or sixties with acute or convalescent COVID-19.

The V call is TRBV12-5, the J call TRBJ2-1; D ambiguous. The ends were cut back, 8 bases at V and 7 bases at J, with 21 bases in the middle. From germline, CDR1 is LGHNT and CDR2 FRNRAP. This CDR3 contains 15 residues. The CDR3 DNA is TGTGCTAGTCAGGCCGCCCGAGTATCTGTGAATGAGCAGTTCTTC. Encoded protein: CASQAARVSVNEQFF.

This chain uses TRBV3-1 (or the pseudogene TRBV3-2) with TRBJ2-1; 9 bases line up with TRBD1. Germline values: CDR1 LGHDT, CDR2 YNNKEL (reference sequence). Trimming cost V 1 base and J 8 bases; bases outside gene matches: 6. The CDR3 contains 15 residues. The CDR3 reads CASSQAGQGVHEQFF. CDR3 sequence (DNA): TGTGCCAGCAGCCAAGCGGGACAGGGAGTCCATGAGCAGTTCTTC.

The chain employs TRBV11-3 and TRBJ2-3, with 8 bases matching TRBD1. Losses at the gene ends were 5 bases for V and 4 bases for J; bases not matched to a gene: 8. There are 15 residues in the CDR3. Looked up from germline, CDR1 is SGHNT and CDR2 is YENEEA. The CDR3 region has the DNA TGTGCCAGCAGCGACAGCGGACAGGGATCAGATACGCAGTATTTT. It codes for CASSDSGQGSDTQYF.